This is a list of T cell receptor beta chains from one sample in a study of blood T cell repertoires in COVID-19. The repertoire was sequenced with immunoSEQ multiplex PCR; TCRdb's copy has only in-frame clones and lacks some. The data show about 130,000 clones, around 89% seen once. The sequenced sample consisted of peripheral blood. The origin of the receptors is a man aged 55 to 70 with active or convalescent COVID-19. Each CDR3 is given with its conserved first and last residue. D genes are given only for firm matches. Clone size appears in some rows only: once, few, many, or a class for an expanded clone.

size	J	D	V	DNA	CDR3
once	TRBJ1-2	.	TRBV19	TGTGCCAGTACTCCCGATCACCCGACAGGCGGCAGCTATGGCTACACCTTC	CASTPDHPTGGSYGYTF
.	TRBJ1-2	.	TRBV27	TGTGCCAGCAGTCCAATAGGGCAGGGCTCGTACTATGGCTACACCTTC	CASSPIGQGSYYGYTF
.	TRBJ2-3	.	TRBV7-2	TGTGCCAGCAGCTTAGTAGCCTTCAGCACAGATACGCAGTATTTT	CASSLVAFSTDTQYF
.	TRBJ2-3	.	TRBV7-2	TGTGCCAGCAGCTTAGAAGGGGCAGATACGCAGTATTTT	CASSLEGADTQYF
.	TRBJ2-1	TRBD2	TRBV28	TGTGCCAGCAGTGAACTAGCGGGATTTACCAATGAGCAGTTCTTC	CASSELAGFTNEQFF
.	TRBJ1-5	.	TRBV12-3/TRBV12-4	TGTGCCAGCAGTTTGCGGGGTCAGCCCCAGCATTTT	CASSLRGQPQHF
.	TRBJ1-2	TRBD1	TRBV25-1	TGTGCCAGCAGACAGGGGGACAACTATGGCTACACCTTC	CASRQGDNYGYTF
.	TRBJ2-5	TRBD2	TRBV3-1/TRBV3-2	TGTGCCAGCAGCCAAGAGGCTAGCGGTATCCAAGAGACCCAGTACTTC	CASSQEASGIQETQYF
.	TRBJ1-2	TRBD1	TRBV30	TGTGCCTGGAGTGTAAAGGGGGCCTTTGGCTACACCTTC	CAWSVKGAFGYTF
.	TRBJ1-2	TRBD1	TRBV5-8	TGTGCCAGCAAACAGGGGGAGTATGGCTACACCTTC	CASKQGEYGYTF
.	TRBJ1-6	.	TRBV9	TGTGCCAGCAGCGTAGAAACTTATAATTCACCCCTCCACTTT	CASSVETYNSPLHF
.	TRBJ2-2	.	TRBV9	TGTGCCAGCAGCGTAGTTCTCCCGGACTTCCCGGACACCGGGGAGCTGTTTTTT	CASSVVLPDFPDTGELFF
once	TRBJ2-7	.	TRBV4-1	TGCGCCAGCAGCCCACAGGGAGGGACGAACTACGAGCAGTACTTC	CASSPQGGTNYEQYF
.	TRBJ2-7	TRBD1	TRBV30	TGTGCCTGGAGTGTCGCGAACCACTTTGCAGGGGGCTTGAACGAGCAGTACTTC	CAWSVANHFAGGLNEQYF
once	TRBJ2-1	TRBD1	TRBV6-2/TRBV6-3	TGTGCCAGCAGTTCTACCAGGGGGTTTGGTGAGCAGTTCTTC	CASSSTRGFGEQFF
.	TRBJ2-3	TRBD2	TRBV5-6	TGTGCCAGCAGCTTGCGGCTAGCGGGGTCCACAGATACGCAGTATTTT	CASSLRLAGSTDTQYF
few	TRBJ2-5	TRBD1	TRBV24-1	TGTGCCACCATGGGACAGGGGATGGAGACCCAGTACTTC	CATMGQGMETQYF
.	TRBJ1-5	TRBD1	TRBV28	TGTGCCAGCGGCCTCGCCGACAGGGGGCCCCAGCATTTT	CASGLADRGPQHF
.	TRBJ1-1	TRBD1	TRBV28	TGTGCCAGCAGCCAGCTCCCAGGGGGAAACACTGAAGCTTTCTTT	CASSQLPGGNTEAFF
.	TRBJ2-7	.	TRBV10-3	TGTGCCATCAGGGAAGTGACTTCCTCCTACGAGCAGTACTTC	CAIREVTSSYEQYF
once	TRBJ1-6	TRBD1	TRBV7-9	TGTGCCAGCAGCAGGGACAGCCAGGGCCATTCACCCCTCCACTTT	CASSRDSQGHSPLHF
once	TRBJ2-3	.	TRBV7-9	TGTGCCAGCAGTCTTCGACAGCCAAGGGATACGCAGTATTTT	CASSLRQPRDTQYF
.	TRBJ2-5	TRBD2	TRBV4-3	TGCGCCAGCAGCCAACAGCTAGCGGGAATGCAAGAGACCCAGTACTTC	CASSQQLAGMQETQYF
.	TRBJ1-6	.	TRBV25-1	TGTGCCAGCAGTTTAGGGGTCTCCTATAATTCACCCCTCCACTTT	CASSLGVSYNSPLHF
.	TRBJ2-7	.	TRBV11-2	TGTGCCAGCAAAAGAGCCTACGAGCAGTACTTC	CASKRAYEQYF
.	TRBJ1-1	TRBD1	TRBV11-2	TGTGCCAGCAGCTTAGACTATTGGGACAGGGTTACTGAAGCTTTCTTT	CASSLDYWDRVTEAFF
.	TRBJ2-7	TRBD1	TRBV28	TGTGCCAGCTCGCCCTCTACAGGGGACCCCTACGAGCAGTACTTC	CASSPSTGDPYEQYF
.	TRBJ1-2	TRBD1	TRBV19	TGTGCCAGTAGCCAAACCTCGGGACAGATATTTAACTATGGCTACACCTTC	CASSQTSGQIFNYGYTF
.	TRBJ2-1	.	TRBV25-1	TGTGCCAGCAGTTCGCCGGGTACCTCCTACAATGAGCAGTTCTTC	CASSSPGTSYNEQFF
.	TRBJ2-1	TRBD2	TRBV5-1	TGCGCCAGCAGCAATCCCGGGACTAGCGGGAAAAATGAGCAGTTCTTC	CASSNPGTSGKNEQFF
.	TRBJ1-2	TRBD1	TRBV5-1	TGCGCCAGCAGCCCGGGACAGGAGGGTGGCTACACCTTC	CASSPGQEGGYTF
.	TRBJ1-2	TRBD1	TRBV18	TGTGCCAGCTCCCCGACAGGACAGGGGAACTATGGCTACACCTTC	CASSPTGQGNYGYTF
.	TRBJ2-7	TRBD2	TRBV6-5	TGTGCCAGCAGTTACCTAGCGGGGGCCTACGAGCAGTACTTC	CASSYLAGAYEQYF
.	TRBJ1-2	.	TRBV12-3/TRBV12-4	TGTGCCAGCAGTTTAACTCGCTATGGCTACACCTTC	CASSLTRYGYTF
.	TRBJ2-5	TRBD1	TRBV7-2	TGTGCCAGCAGCCCGCCAGGGGGCAGAGAGACCCAGTACTTC	CASSPPGGRETQYF
.	TRBJ2-2	.	TRBV19	TGTGCCAGTAGTATAAAAGGACAGCGGATCACCGGGGAGCTGTTTTTT	CASSIKGQRITGELFF
.	TRBJ2-5	.	TRBV7-3	TGTGCCAGCAGGGGGGGACAGTGTAAAGAGACCCAGTACTTC	CASRGGQCKETQYF
.	TRBJ1-5	.	TRBV28	TGTGCCAGCAGTTGGGCTCTCAATCAGCCCCAGCATTTT	CASSWALNQPQHF
.	TRBJ1-2	.	TRBV4-2	TGTGCCAGCAGCCAAGATTACGCGACCCAGGCGTACGGCTACACCTTC	CASSQDYATQAYGYTF
.	TRBJ2-1	TRBD2	TRBV19	TGTGCCAGTAGCCCCGCTAGCGGCCACAATGAGCAGTTCTTC	CASSPASGHNEQFF
.	TRBJ2-7	TRBD2	TRBV7-3	TGTGCCAGCAGCCCGACTGGACTAGCGGCATGGGCGTACTACGAGCAGTACTTC	CASSPTGLAAWAYYEQYF
once	TRBJ1-1	TRBD1	TRBV6-5	TGTGCCAGCAGTTACGACAGGGCCGGCACTGAAGCTTTCTTT	CASSYDRAGTEAFF
once	TRBJ2-1	TRBD2	TRBV6-5	TGTGCCAGCAGCCAAGGGACTAGCGGGAGGAATGAGCAGTTCTTC	CASSQGTSGRNEQFF
.	TRBJ2-7	TRBD1	TRBV6-1	TGTGCCAGCAGTGACCTGGGACAGGGCTCCTACGAGCAGTACTTC	CASSDLGQGSYEQYF
.	TRBJ2-1	TRBD1	TRBV3-1/TRBV3-2	TGTGCCAGCACCCCGTTTCTAGGGGGCCATGAGCAGTTCTTC	CASTPFLGGHEQFF
.	TRBJ2-1	TRBD2	TRBV5-1	TGCGCCAGCAGCGCCCCGGGACTAGCGGGGCACAATGAGCAGTTCTTC	CASSAPGLAGHNEQFF
.	TRBJ1-1	.	TRBV2	TGTGCCAGCACCATGACGTACCAGGGCACTGAAGCTTTCTTT	CASTMTYQGTEAFF
.	TRBJ2-2	.	TRBV28	TGTGCCAGCAGGTATTTGCGGACAGTCGGCACCGGGGAGCTGTTTTTT	CASRYLRTVGTGELFF
.	TRBJ2-5	.	TRBV28	TGTGCCAGCAGTTTACAAGACTGGGCCAGGGGGACCCAGTACTTC	CASSLQDWARGTQYF
.	TRBJ2-1	.	TRBV28	TGTGCCAGCAGCCCGTTCCCCCCCAGGGAAGGGTCCTACAATGAGCAGTTCTTC	CASSPFPPREGSYNEQFF
.	TRBJ1-6	.	TRBV7-2	TGTGCCAGCAGCCCACAGTCCTATAATTCACCCCTCCACTTT	CASSPQSYNSPLHF
.	TRBJ1-5	.	TRBV3-1/TRBV3-2	TGTGCCAGCAGCCAACAGGGGCCGCTCAATCAGCCCCAGCATTTT	CASSQQGPLNQPQHF
few	TRBJ1-5	TRBD1	TRBV30	TGTGCCTGGGGGACAGGGAGGAATCAGCCCCAGCATTTT	CAWGTGRNQPQHF
once	TRBJ1-1	TRBD1	TRBV4-1	TGCGCCAGCAGCCAAGAGGGACAGGGCACTGAAGCTTTCTTT	CASSQEGQGTEAFF
.	TRBJ2-7	TRBD2	TRBV5-1	TGCGCCAGCAGCCCTTCCGGGACTAGCGACTACGAGCAGTACTTC	CASSPSGTSDYEQYF
.	TRBJ2-2	.	TRBV7-3	TGTGCCAGCAGCTTAGGCATGACAGTTTCGACCGGGGAGCTGTTTTTT	CASSLGMTVSTGELFF
.	TRBJ2-7	.	TRBV6-2/TRBV6-3	TGTGCCAGCAGCCATCCCGATAAACAGGGTCGGCCCTACGAGCAGTACTTC	CASSHPDKQGRPYEQYF
.	TRBJ1-1	TRBD1	TRBV3-1/TRBV3-2	TGTGCCAGCAGCCAAGATACAGGGGACACTGAAGCTTTCTTT	CASSQDTGDTEAFF
.	TRBJ1-1	.	TRBV19	TGTGCCAGTAGTGCCGCGGCCCGGTTTGTCGCTGAAGCTTTCTTT	CASSAAARFVAEAFF